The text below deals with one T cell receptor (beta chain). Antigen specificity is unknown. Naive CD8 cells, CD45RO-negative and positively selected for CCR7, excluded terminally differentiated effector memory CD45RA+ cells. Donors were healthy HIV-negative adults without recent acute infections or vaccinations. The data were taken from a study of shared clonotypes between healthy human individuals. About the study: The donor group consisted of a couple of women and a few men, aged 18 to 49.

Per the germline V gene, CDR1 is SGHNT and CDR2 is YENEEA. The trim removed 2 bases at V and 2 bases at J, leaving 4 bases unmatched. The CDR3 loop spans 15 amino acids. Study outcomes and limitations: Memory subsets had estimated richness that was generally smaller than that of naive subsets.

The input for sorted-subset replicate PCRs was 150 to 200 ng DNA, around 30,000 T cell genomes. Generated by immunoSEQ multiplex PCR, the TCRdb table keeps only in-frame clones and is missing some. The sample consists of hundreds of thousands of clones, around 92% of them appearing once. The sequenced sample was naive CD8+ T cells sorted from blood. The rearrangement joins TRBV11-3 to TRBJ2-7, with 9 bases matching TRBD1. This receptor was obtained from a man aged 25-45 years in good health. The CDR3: CASSLRGQGTYEQYF. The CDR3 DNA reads TGTGCCAGCAGCTTACGCGGACAGGGGACCTACGAGCAGTACTTC.